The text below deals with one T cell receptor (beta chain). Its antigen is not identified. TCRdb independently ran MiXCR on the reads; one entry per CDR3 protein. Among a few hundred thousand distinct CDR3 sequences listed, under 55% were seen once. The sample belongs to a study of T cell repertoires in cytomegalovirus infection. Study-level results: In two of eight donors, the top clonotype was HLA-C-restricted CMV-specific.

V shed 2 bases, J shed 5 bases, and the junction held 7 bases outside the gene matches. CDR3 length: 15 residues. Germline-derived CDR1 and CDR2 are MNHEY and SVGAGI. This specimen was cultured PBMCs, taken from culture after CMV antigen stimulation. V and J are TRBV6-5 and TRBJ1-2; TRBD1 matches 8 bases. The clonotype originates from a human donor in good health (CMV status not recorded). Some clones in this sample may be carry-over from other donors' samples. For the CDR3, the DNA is TGTGCCAGCAGTTACCTGACAGGGGAAGGGTATGGCTACACCTTC. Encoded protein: CASSYLTGEGYGYTF.